This passage covers 9 T cell receptor beta chains from one sample sequenced in a study of blood T cell repertoires in COVID-19. Profiling relied on immunoSEQ multiplex PCR, and the TCRdb table lists in-frame clones only, not all of them. In the table there are about 180,000 clones, over 70% of which are singletons. Source material: PBMCs or T cells enriched from blood (not recorded which). The receptors derive from a man aged 60 to 75 who had been exposed to COVID-19.

The rearrangement joins TRBV2 to TRBJ1-5, with D unclear. Germline loops: CDR1 SNHLY, CDR2 FYNNEI. Trimming removed 6 bases at V and 0 bases at J, with 12 bases between. The CDR3 extends over 15 amino acids. This CDR3 is CASRAGLYSNQPQHF. DNA for the CDR3: TGTGCCAGCAGGGCGGGTCTATATAGCAATCAGCCCCAGCATTTT.

The CDR3 spells CASSPTTGGSNQPQHF. The CDR3 nucleotides are TGTGCCAGCTCACCTACGACAGGGGGTAGCAATCAGCCCCAGCATTTT. The chain combines TRBV18 with TRBJ1-5; TRBD1 matches 9 bases. Germline trimming cut 3 bases from V and 0 bases from J; bases unmatched to any gene: 3. This CDR3 comprises 16 residues. Germline V CDR1 and CDR2: KGHSH, LQKENI.

In this sample, this clone turned up a few times. This rearrangement joins TRBV7-9 to TRBJ2-7, with D possibly TRBD1 on 6 matching bases. V lost 6 bases and J 5 bases, leaving 11 bases between the germline ends. CDR3 length equals 12 residues. CDR1 and CDR2 (germline): SEHNR, FQNEAQ (reference sequence). The CDR3 loop is CASRTGLDEQYF. The CDR3 DNA follows: TGTGCCAGCAGAACAGGGTTAGACGAGCAGTACTTC.

This chain uses TRBV13 with TRBJ2-2; 8 positions agree with TRBD1. The germline V gene encodes CDR1 PRHDT and CDR2 FYEKMQ (reference sequence). This CDR3 contains 14 residues. The J segment lost 5 bases and the V segment lost 4 bases, leaving 3 bases of the junction unmatched. The CDR3 region has the DNA TGTGCCAGCAGCTACAGGGGGAGGACCGGGGAGCTGTTTTTT. This gives the protein CASSYRGRTGELFF.

The V gene is TRBV18, the J gene TRBJ2-1, with 12 bases fitting TRBD2. With V trimmed by 6 bases and J by 8 bases, 8 bases remained unmatched. This CDR3 has 15 residues. The germline V gene has CDR1 KGHSH and CDR2 LQKENI. CDR3 nucleotides: TGTGCCAGCTCTCTGGAACTAGCGGGAGGCTATGAGCAGTTCTTC. Its protein is CASSLELAGGYEQFF.

The chain couples TRBV7-2 to TRBJ1-6; the D is unclear. V lost 5 bases, J lost 10 bases, and 15 bases lay in between. Germline CDR1 and CDR2: SGHTA and FQGNSA. The CDR3 is 14 residues long. The CDR3 loop is CASSPLPGLSPLHF. CDR3 bases: TGTGCCAGCAGCCCTCTACCCGGGTTATCACCCCTCCACTTT.

The V gene is TRBV27, the J gene TRBJ1-1; 8 positions agree with TRBD1. The CDR3 is 14 residues long. Trimming took 6 bases from V and 5 from J; bases not matched to a gene: 8. Germline V gene sequence: CDR1 MNHEY, CDR2 SMNVEV (reference sequence). The CDR3 DNA sequence: TGTGCCAGCAGCCCTGACAGGGGCGGGACTGAAGCTTTCTTT. Translated, it gives CASSPDRGGTEAFF.

The rearrangement links TRBV4-1 to TRBJ1-1; D perhaps matches TRBD1 (5 bases). The V end lost 1 base, the J end lost 5 bases, and 11 bases lay between the germline ends. In germline, CDR1 is MGHRA, CDR2 YSYEKL. The CDR3 contains 14 residues. The CDR3 loop reads CASSQARGGTEAFF. The CDR3, as DNA: TGCGCCAGCAGCCAAGCCCGTGGGGGGACTGAAGCTTTCTTT.

This rearrangement joins TRBV29-1 to TRBJ1-6; D is possibly TRBD1 (5 bases). The germline V gene encodes CDR1 SQVTM and CDR2 ANQGSEA. Trimming took off 7 bases at V and 7 bases at J, with 17 bases between the two ends. This CDR3 contains 14 residues. CDR3 sequence (DNA): TGCAGCGCTGGGGCGGGAGGGGAAAATTCACCCCTCCACTTT. Its protein product is CSAGAGGENSPLHF.